The next 5 T cell receptor beta chains were all read from a single sample in a study of response to subunit inactivated influenza vaccine. TCRdb reprocessed the RT-PCR reads via MiXCR and lists one record per CDR3 protein. Among a few hundred thousand distinct CDR3 sequences listed, over 20% were seen once. The sample consisted of PBMCs from blood, taken about 20 months after vaccination. These receptors originate from a man aged 50 to 75 who received an inactivated influenza vaccine.

The chain couples TRBV18 to TRBJ2-7, with D tentatively TRBD2 (6 bases). Germline V lookup: CDR1 KGHSH, CDR2 LQKENI. This CDR3 has 17 residues. V dropped 6 bases and J dropped 7 bases, with 28 bases sitting between them. CDR3 sequence: CASSPGTGGAPYGEQYF. CDR3 in DNA: TGTGCCAGCTCCCCCGGCACCGGAGGGGCTCCCTACGGAGAGCAGTACTTC. The full variable domain, its missing parts supplied by reference TRBV18 and TRBJ2-7, is NAGVMQNPRHLVRRRGQEARLRCSPMKGHSHVYWYRQLPEEGLKFMVYLQKENIIDESGMPKERFSAEFPKEGPSILRIQQVVRGDSAAYFCASSPGTGGAPYGEQYFGPGTRLTVT.

A few counts support this clonotype. CDR3 residues: CASSSSRTGATEAFF. CDR3 bases: TGTGCCAGCAGCTCTAGTCGGACGGGGGCTACTGAAGCTTTCTTT. The chain is built from TRBV7-8 and TRBJ1-1, with D perhaps TRBD1 (6 bases). V gave up 4 bases and J gave up 5 bases, with 17 bases separating them. Germline V gives CDR1 SGHVS, CDR2 FQNEAQ. The CDR3 is 15 amino acids.

The rearrangement joins TRBV6-2 or TRBV6-3 to TRBJ1-4; TRBD1 matches 7 bases. V lost 11 bases, J lost 5 bases, and 11 bases stayed unmatched. This CDR3 spans 14 amino acids. In germline, CDR1 is MNHEY, CDR2 SVGEGT. The CDR3, as DNA: TGTGCCGGGATAAGACAGGGTTGGAATGAAAAACTGTTTTTT. Encoded protein: CAGIRQGWNEKLFF.

A few counts support this clonotype. Since the CDR3 does not end with the conserved phenylalanine or tryptophan, this likely comes from a read error. Because the CDR3's place on the DNA is in doubt, the DNA is left out and the CDR3 is given as listed by TCRdb. CDR3 protein: CASSLWPGTGLDVV. V and J are TRBV5-1 and TRBJ2-1; the table calls TRBD1, which could not be checked here. Germline V gene lookup returns CDR1 SGHRS and CDR2 YFSETQ. Ends included, the CDR3 has 14 residues.

This clonotype appeared a few times. The CDR3, as DNA: TGTGCCAGCAGTGAATCCTTTAATACGCGGACTGAAGCTTTCTTT. Translation gives CASSESFNTRTEAFF. The chain couples TRBV25-1 to TRBJ1-1; no definite D call. Trimming shortened V by 1 base and J by 5 bases, and 14 bases separated the two germline ends. Per the germline V gene, CDR1 is MGHDK and CDR2 is SYGVNS. The CDR3 covers 15 residues.